A single T cell receptor (beta chain) is shown here with its context. Per the original data handling: It was from reference gene primer amplification that nucleated cell counts were estimated. TCRdb keeps only in-frame clones here, not all; method: immunoSEQ multiplex PCR. The D gene and trimming were derived from the DNA, and the V and J assignments and clone size from that table. The sample has 380,000 or so clones; roughly nine tenths are singletons. CDR3 length equals 16 residues. The ends were cut back, 5 bases at V and 7 bases at J, with 21 bases in the middle. Germline V CDR1 and CDR2: SGHTS, YDEGEE. This entry is derived from a study of blood T cell repertoires in COVID-19. Study in general: Material from acute and convalescent COVID-19 was sourced from the United States, Italy and Spain. The cDNA or gDNA used as material had been derived from T cells, B-cell-depleted T cells, or PBMCs.

Sequenced input: peripheral blood. The receptor was isolated from a man aged 35-49 years with acute or convalescent COVID-19. The V call is TRBV5-8, the J call TRBJ2-2; D is perhaps TRBD1 (6 bases). The CDR3 nucleotides read TGTGCCAGCAGTTATAGGTGGCAGGGGCGAAGCGGGGAGCTGTTTTTT. It translates to CASSYRWQGRSGELFF.